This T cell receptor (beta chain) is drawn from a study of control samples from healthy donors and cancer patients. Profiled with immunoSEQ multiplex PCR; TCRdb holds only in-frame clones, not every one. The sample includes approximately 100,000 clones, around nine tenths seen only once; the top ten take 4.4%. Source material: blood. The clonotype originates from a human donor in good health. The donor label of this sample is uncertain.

The CDR3 DNA follows: TGTGCCTGGAGTGTACAGATGCGTGAGCAGTTCTTC. Amino acid sequence: CAWSVQMREQFF. The chain is built from TRBV30 and TRBJ2-1; no definite D call. This CDR3 is built from 12 residues. Germline values: CDR1 GTSNPN, CDR2 SVGIG (reference sequence). Trimming took off 0 bases at V and 9 bases at J, with 9 bases between the two ends.